This T cell receptor beta chain was observed in a study of beta chain features in type 1 diabetes. Study overall: Cells sorted and examined across all samples totaled 85 million to 130 million.

This clone appeared a few times. This specimen includes other DNA sequences encoding the same CDR3. What was sequenced were expressed TCRB transcripts, since all of the isolated RNA had been reverse transcribed. TCRdb's table, derived via immunoSEQ multiplex PCR, lists solely in-frame clones and lacks some. The sample comprises under 400,000 clones, roughly 21% of which are singletons, and 0.044% rests with the top ten. Germline V gene lookup returns CDR1 SGHTA and CDR2 FQGNSA. The CDR3 covers 13 residues. After removal of 5 bases from V and 3 bases from J, the junction contained 3 bases not matched to a gene.

The sequence came from a woman aged 18-30 years in good health. The chain uses TRBV7-2 and TRBJ1-1; TRBD1 matches at 7 bases. The sample was naive CD4+ T cells from blood. The CDR3 nucleotides are TGTGCCAGCAGCCCAGACAGGGACACTGAAGCTTTCTTT. Its protein product is CASSPDRDTEAFF.